The 10 T cell receptor beta chains in this list originate from one sample, sequenced in a study of blood T cell repertoires in COVID-19. This table comes from immunoSEQ multiplex PCR, and its TCRdb copy is limited to in-frame clones, with some not included. Of fewer than 65,000 clones detected, around 86% appear once; the ten largest clones hold 1% to 1.5%. Sequenced sample: peripheral blood. The receptor source for this set is a woman older than 75 with acute or convalescent COVID-19.

As DNA, the CDR3 is TGTGCCAGCAGCTTGGACCCTACTTCTAACTATGGCTACACCTTC. Amino acid sequence: CASSLDPTSNYGYTF. The V and J genes are TRBV5-4 and TRBJ1-2, with D unclear. Germline CDR1 SGHNT, CDR2 YYREEE (reference sequence). With 0 bases removed from V and 0 bases from J, the gap between germline ends came to 9 bases. The CDR3 consists of 15 residues.

The CDR3 sequence: CASSMTEVASGNQPQHF. The CDR3 DNA is TGTGCCAGTAGTATGACAGAGGTGGCCTCCGGCAATCAGCCCCAGCATTTT. The rearrangement uses TRBV19 and TRBJ1-5, with D possibly TRBD1 on 5 matching bases. Germline CDR1 and CDR2: LNHDA and SQIVND (reference sequence). The germline V and J ends were trimmed by 3 bases and 2 bases, with 17 bases remaining between them. CDR3 length: 17 amino acids.

The rearrangement links TRBV7-2 to TRBJ2-1, with TRBD2 matching 11 bases. V trimming: 1 base; J trimming: 7 bases; junction bases outside the gene matches: 3. Germline V gives CDR1 SGHTA, CDR2 FQGNSA. This CDR3 spans 15 amino acids. CDR3 sequence (DNA): TGTGCCAGCAGCTTAGATCTAGCGGGAGGAAATGAGCAGTTCTTC. Encoded protein: CASSLDLAGGNEQFF.

The chain has TRBV19 and TRBJ1-2; maybe TRBD1 (6 bases). Looked up from germline, CDR1 is LNHDA and CDR2 is SQIVND (reference sequence). The CDR3 is 17 amino acids. V shed 4 bases and J shed 8 bases, with 26 bases lying between them. The CDR3 DNA sequence: TGTGCCAGTAGTAAACCGCCACTCAGGACAGCCTATGGCGGCTACACCTTC. The encoded protein is CASSKPPLRTAYGGYTF.

The chain couples TRBV18 to TRBJ2-2; 8 bases map to TRBD2. Germline CDR1 reads KGHSH; CDR2 reads LQKENI. The CDR3 totals 15 residues. J lost 5 bases, V lost 3 bases, and 5 bases had no gene match. The CDR3 DNA follows: TGTGCCAGCTCACCGGAAACTAGCGGTACCGGGGAGCTGTTTTTT. This codes for CASSPETSGTGELFF.

The chain links TRBV5-1 to TRBJ2-7; 7 bases match TRBD1. With 5 bases clipped from V and 12 bases from J, the junction kept 14 bases outside the gene matches. CDR3 length equals 13 residues. Germline V gives CDR1 SGHRS, CDR2 YFSETQ. The CDR3: CASRQGEESIRYF. In DNA form, the CDR3 reads TGCGCCAGCAGGCAGGGGGAAGAATCGATAAGGTACTTC.

The chain carries TRBV6-1 and TRBJ1-1, with D hard to call. Deletions cut 1 base from V and 4 bases from J, with 10 bases between. CDR1 is MNHNS, CDR2 SASEGT, per germline. The CDR3 loop spans 14 amino acids. The CDR3 region is CASSEGGSPTEAFF. CDR3 bases: TGTGCCAGCAGTGAAGGCGGGTCGCCCACTGAAGCTTTCTTT.

The chain is built from TRBV30 and TRBJ2-4, with TRBD2 matching over 8 bases. Germline-derived CDR1 and CDR2 are GTSNPN and SVGIG (reference sequence). The CDR3 runs 13 residues. The ends lost 1 base at V and 5 bases at J; junction bases unmatched: 1. The CDR3 loop reads CAWSELAENIQYF. Here the CDR3 DNA reads TGTGCCTGGAGTGAACTAGCGGAAAACATTCAGTACTTC.

CDR3 amino acids: CASSISPGGIGNQPQHF. The CDR3 DNA reads TGTGCCAGTAGTATTTCGCCAGGGGGGATCGGCAATCAGCCCCAGCATTTT. The rearrangement joins TRBV19 to TRBJ1-5; 7 nucleotides align to TRBD1. Germline lookup yields CDR1 LNHDA and CDR2 SQIVND (reference sequence). The V gene end was trimmed by 3 bases and the J gene end by 2 bases; junction bases not matched to a gene: 10. The length of the CDR3 is 17 residues.

The chain combines TRBV19 with TRBJ2-2; D perhaps matches TRBD2 (7 bases). CDR1 and CDR2 from the germline V gene are LNHDA and SQIVND (reference sequence). CDR3 length: 16 amino acids. V was pared by 4 bases and J by 6 bases, with 18 bases between. The CDR3 bases are TGTGCCAGTAGTAGTAGGGGGGGCGCCCCCCCCGGGGAGCTGTTTTTT. Translation: CASSSRGGAPPGELFF.